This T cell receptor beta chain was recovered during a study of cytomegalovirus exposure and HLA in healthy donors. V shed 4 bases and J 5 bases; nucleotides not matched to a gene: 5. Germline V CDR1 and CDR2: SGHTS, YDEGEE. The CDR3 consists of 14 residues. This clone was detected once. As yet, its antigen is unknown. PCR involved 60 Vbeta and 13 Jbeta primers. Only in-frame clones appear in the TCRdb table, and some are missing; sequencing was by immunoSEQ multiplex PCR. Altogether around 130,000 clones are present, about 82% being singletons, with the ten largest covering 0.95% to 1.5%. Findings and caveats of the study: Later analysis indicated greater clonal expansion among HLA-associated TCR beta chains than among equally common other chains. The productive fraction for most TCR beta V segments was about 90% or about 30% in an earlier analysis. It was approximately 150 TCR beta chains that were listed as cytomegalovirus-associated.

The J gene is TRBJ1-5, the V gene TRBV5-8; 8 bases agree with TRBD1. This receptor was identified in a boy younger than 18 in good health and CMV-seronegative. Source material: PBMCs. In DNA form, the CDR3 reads TGTGCCAGCAGCCCTGGACAGGGAGATCAGCCCCAGCATTTT. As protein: CASSPGQGDQPQHF.